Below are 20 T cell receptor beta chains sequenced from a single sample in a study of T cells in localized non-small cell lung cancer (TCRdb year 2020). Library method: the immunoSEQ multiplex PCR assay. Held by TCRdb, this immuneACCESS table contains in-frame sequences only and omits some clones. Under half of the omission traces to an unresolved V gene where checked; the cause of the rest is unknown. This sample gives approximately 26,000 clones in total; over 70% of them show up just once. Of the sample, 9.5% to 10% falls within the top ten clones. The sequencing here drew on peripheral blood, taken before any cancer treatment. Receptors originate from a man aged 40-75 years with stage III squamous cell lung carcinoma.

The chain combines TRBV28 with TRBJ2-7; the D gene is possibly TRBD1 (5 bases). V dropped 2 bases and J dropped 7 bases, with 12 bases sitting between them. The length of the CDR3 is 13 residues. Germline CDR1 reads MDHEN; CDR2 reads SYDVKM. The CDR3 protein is CASSLQGFGEQYF. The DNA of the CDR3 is TGTGCCAGCAGTTTACAGGGTTTTGGGGAGCAGTACTTC.

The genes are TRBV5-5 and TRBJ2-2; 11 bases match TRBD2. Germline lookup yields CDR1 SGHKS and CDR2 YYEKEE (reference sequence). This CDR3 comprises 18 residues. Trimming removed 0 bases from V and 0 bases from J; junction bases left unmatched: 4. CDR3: CASSLALAGGANTGELFF. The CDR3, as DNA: TGTGCCAGCAGCTTGGCCCTAGCGGGGGGTGCGAACACCGGGGAGCTGTTTTTT.

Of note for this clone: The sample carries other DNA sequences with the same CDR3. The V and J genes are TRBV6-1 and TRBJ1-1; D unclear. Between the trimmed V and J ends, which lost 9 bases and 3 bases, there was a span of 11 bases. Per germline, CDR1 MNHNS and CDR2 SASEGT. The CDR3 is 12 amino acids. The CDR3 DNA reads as TGTGCCAGTACTCGGGGAGACACTGAAGCTTTCTTT. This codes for CASTRGDTEAFF.

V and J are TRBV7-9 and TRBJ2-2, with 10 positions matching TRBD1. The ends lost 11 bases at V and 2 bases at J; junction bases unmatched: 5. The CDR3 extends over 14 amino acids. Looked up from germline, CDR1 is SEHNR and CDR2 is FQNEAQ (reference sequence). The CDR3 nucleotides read TGTGCCTTGGGGACAGGGGCCAACACCGGGGAGCTGTTTTTT. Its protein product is CALGTGANTGELFF.

Here the CDR3 DNA reads TGTGCCAGCAGTCCCCCGAGGGCTGCAACCGGGGAGCTGTTTTTT. This codes for CASSPPRAATGELFF. V usage is TRBV28 and J usage is TRBJ2-2; possibly TRBD2 for D (5 bases). V was shortened by 5 bases and J by 5 bases, with 15 bases between the two germline ends. Per the germline V gene, CDR1 is MDHEN and CDR2 is SYDVKM. This CDR3 spans 15 amino acids.

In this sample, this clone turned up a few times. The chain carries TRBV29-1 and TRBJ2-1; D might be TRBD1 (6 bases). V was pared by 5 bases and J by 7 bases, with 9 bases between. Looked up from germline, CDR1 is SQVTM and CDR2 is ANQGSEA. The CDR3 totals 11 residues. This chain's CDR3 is CSVTGSNEQFF. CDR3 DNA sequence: TGCAGCGTTACAGGGTCGAATGAGCAGTTCTTC.

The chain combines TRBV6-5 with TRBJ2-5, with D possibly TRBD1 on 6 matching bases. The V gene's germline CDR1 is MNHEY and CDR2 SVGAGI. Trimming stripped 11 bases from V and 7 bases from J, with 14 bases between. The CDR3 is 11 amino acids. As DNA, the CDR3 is TGTGCCTCACAGGGATCGGGGACCCAGTACTTC. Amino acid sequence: CASQGSGTQYF.

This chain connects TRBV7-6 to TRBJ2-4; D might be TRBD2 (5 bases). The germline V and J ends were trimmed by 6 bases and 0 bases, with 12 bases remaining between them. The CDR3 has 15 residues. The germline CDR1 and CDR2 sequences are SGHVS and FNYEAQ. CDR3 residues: CASSRGTLAKNIQYF. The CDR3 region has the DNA TGTGCCAGCAGTCGGGGAACCCTAGCCAAAAACATTCAGTACTTC.

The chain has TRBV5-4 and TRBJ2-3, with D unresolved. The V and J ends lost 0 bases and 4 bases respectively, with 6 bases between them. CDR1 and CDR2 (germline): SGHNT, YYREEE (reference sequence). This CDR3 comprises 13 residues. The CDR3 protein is CASSLERSDTQYF. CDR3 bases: TGTGCCAGCAGCTTGGAACGCTCAGATACGCAGTATTTT.

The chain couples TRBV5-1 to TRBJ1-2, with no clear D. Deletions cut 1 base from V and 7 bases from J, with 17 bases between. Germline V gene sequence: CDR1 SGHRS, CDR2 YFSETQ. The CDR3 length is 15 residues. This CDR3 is CASSLTPDLDGGYTF. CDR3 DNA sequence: TGCGCCAGCAGCTTGACCCCCGACCTGGACGGTGGCTACACCTTC.

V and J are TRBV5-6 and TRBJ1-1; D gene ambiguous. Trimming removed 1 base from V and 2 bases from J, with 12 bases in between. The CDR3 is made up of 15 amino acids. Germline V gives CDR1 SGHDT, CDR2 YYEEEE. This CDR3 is CASSLYTRDNTEAFF. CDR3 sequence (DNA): TGTGCCAGCAGCTTGTATACCCGGGATAACACTGAAGCTTTCTTT.

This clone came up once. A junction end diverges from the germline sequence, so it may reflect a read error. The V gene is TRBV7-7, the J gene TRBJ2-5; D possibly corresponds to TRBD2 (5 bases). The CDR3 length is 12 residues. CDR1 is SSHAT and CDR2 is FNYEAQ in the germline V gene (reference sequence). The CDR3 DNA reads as TGTGCTAGCAGCTCCCGGGGAGAGACCCAGTACTTC. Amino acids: CASSSRGETQYF.

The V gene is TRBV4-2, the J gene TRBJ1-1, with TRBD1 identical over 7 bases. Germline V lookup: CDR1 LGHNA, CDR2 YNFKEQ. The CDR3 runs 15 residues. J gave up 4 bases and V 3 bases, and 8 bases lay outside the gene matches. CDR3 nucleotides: TGTGCCAGCAGCCAGCTACAGGGGCTGCGCACTGAAGCTTTCTTT. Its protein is CASSQLQGLRTEAFF.

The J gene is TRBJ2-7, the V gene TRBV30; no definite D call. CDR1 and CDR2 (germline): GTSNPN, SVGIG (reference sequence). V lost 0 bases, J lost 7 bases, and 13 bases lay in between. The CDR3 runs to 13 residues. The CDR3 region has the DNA TGTGCCTGGAGTGTTAAGGGCTCGAGGGAGCAGTACGTC. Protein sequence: CAWSVKGSREQYV.

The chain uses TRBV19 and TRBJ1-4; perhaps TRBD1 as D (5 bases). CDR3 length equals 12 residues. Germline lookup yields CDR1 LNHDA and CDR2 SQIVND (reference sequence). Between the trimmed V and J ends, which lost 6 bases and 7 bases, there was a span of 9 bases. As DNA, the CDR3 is TGTGCCAGTAGGAGGGGTGGTGAAAAACTGTTTTTT. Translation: CASRRGGEKLFF.

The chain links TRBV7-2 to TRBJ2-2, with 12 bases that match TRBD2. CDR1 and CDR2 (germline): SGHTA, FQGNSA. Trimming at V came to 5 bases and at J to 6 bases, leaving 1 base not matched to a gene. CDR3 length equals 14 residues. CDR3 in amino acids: CASSRLAGAGELFF. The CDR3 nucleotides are TGTGCCAGCAGCCGACTAGCGGGGGCCGGGGAGCTGTTTTTT.

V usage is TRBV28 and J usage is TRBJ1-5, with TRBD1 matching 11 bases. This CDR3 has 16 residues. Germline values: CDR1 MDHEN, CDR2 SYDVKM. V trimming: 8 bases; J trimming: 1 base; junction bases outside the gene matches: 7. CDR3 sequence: CASAGTGGGSNQPQHF. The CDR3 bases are TGTGCCAGCGCCGGGACAGGGGGGGGGAGCAATCAGCCCCAGCATTTT.

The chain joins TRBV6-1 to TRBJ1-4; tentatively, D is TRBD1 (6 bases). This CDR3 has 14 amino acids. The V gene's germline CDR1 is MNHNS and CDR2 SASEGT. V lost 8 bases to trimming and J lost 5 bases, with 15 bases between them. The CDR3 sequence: CASRTGHRNEKLFF. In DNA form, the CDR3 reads TGTGCCAGCCGAACGGGACACCGAAATGAAAAACTGTTTTTT.

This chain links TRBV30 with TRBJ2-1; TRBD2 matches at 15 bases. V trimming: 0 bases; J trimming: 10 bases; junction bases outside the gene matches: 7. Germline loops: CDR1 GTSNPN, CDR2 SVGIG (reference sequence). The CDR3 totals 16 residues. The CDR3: CAWSVGLAGGPFEQFF. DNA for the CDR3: TGTGCCTGGAGTGTCGGACTAGCGGGAGGGCCGTTCGAGCAGTTCTTC.

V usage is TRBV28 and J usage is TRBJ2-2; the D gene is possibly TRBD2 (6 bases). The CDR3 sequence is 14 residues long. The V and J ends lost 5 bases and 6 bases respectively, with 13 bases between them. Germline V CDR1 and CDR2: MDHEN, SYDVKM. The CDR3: CASSPTGGAGELFF. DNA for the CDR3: TGTGCCAGCAGTCCCACCGGCGGGGCCGGGGAGCTGTTTTTT.